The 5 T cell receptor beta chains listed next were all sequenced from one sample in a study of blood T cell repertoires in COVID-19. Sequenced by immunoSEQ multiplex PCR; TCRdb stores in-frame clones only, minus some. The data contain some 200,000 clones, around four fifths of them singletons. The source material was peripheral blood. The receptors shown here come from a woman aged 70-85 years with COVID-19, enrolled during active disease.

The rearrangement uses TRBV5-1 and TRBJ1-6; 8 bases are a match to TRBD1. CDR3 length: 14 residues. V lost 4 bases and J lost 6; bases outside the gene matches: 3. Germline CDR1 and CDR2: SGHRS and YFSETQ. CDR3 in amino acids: CASSPDRGNSPLHF. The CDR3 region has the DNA TGCGCCAGCAGCCCAGACAGGGGTAATTCACCCCTCCACTTT.

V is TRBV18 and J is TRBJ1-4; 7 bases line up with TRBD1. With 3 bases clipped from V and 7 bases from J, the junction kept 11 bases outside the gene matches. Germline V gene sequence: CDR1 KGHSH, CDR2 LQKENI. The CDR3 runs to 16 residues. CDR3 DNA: TGTGCCAGCTCACCGGCAGGGGGGCTGGTAGTTGAAAAACTGTTTTTT. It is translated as CASSPAGGLVVEKLFF.

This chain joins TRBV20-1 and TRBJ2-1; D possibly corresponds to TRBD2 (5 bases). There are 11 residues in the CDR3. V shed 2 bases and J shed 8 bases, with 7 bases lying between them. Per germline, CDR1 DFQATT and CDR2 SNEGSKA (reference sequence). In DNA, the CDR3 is TGCAGTGCTAGAACTAGGTATGAGCAGTTCTTC. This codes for CSARTRYEQFF.

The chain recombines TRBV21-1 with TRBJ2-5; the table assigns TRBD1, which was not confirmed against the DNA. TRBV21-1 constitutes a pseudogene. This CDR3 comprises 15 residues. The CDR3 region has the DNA TGTGCCAGCAGCAAAGCGGAAGGGGACCAAGAGACCCAGTACTTC. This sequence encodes CASSKAEGDQETQYF.

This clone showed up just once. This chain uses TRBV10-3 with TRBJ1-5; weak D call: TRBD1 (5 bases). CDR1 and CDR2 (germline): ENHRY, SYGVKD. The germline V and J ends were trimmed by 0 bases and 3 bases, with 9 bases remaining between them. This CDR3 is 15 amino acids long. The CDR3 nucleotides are TGTGCCATCAGTGAGTCATGGGGCTACAATCAGCCCCAGCATTTT. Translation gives CAISESWGYNQPQHF.